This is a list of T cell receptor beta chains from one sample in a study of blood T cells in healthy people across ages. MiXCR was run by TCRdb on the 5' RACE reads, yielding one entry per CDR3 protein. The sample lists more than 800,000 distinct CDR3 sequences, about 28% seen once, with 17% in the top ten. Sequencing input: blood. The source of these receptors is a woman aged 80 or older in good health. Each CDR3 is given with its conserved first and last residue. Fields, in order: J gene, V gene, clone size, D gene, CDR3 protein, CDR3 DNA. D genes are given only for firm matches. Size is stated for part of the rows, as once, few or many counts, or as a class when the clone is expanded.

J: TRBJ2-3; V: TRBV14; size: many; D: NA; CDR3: CASSQGLVYTQYF; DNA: TGTGCCAGCAGCCAAGGTTTGGTGTATACGCAGTATTTT
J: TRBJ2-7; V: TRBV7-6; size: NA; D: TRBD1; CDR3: CASSPTGQYYEQYF; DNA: TGTGCCAGCAGCCCTACGGGACAGTACTACGAGCAGTACTTC
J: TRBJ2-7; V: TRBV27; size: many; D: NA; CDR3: CASRVGPKPYEQYF; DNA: TGTGCCAGCAGGGTGGGGCCAAAGCCCTACGAGCAGTACTTC
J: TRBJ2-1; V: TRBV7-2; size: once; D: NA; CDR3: CASSSYRYNEQFF; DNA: TGTGCCAGCAGCTCGTACAGGTACAATGAGCAGTTCTTC
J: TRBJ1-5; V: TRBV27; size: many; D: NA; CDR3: CASSLSGTGGNQPQHF; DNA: TGTGCCAGCAGTTTATCGGGGACGGGAGGCAATCAGCCCCAGCATTTT
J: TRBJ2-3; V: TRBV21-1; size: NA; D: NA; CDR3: CASSNSGGERDRGSLSADTQYF; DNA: TGTGCCAGCAGCAACTCAGGGGGGGAAAGGGACAGGGGGTCCCTTAGCGCAGATACGCAGTATTTT
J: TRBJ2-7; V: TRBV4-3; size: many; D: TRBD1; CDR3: CASSQDLGQPYEQYF; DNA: TGCGCCAGCAGCCAAGATCTGGGACAGCCCTACGAGCAGTACTTC
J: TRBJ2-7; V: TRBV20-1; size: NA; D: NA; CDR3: CSAPLFYEQYF; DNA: TGCAGTGCTCCCTTATTCTACGAGCAGTACTTC
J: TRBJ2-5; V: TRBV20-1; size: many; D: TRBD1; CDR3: CSARTGGVETQYF; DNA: TGCAGTGCTCGGACAGGGGGTGTGGAGACCCAGTACTTC
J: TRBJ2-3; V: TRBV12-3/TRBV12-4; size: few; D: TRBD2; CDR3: CASSYSGGPADAQYF; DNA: TGTGCCAGCAGCTATAGCGGGGGGCCAGCAGATGCGCAGTATTTT
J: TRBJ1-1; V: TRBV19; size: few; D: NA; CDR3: CASSDTLARGTEAFF; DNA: TGTGCCAGTAGTGATACCTTGGCGAGGGGCACTGAAGCTTTCTTT
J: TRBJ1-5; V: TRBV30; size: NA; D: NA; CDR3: CAWSGGQMTRGEPQHF; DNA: TGTGCCTGGAGTGGCGGACAGATGACAAGGGGTGAGCCCCAGCATTTT
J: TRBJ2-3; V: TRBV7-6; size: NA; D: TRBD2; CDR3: CASSSTSGGTTQYF; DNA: TGTGCCAGCAGCTCGACTAGCGGGGGGACTACGCAGTATTTT
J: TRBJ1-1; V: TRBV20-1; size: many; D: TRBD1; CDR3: CSAEQGGNTEAFF; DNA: TGCAGTGCCGAGCAGGGGGGCAACACTGAAGCTTTCTTT
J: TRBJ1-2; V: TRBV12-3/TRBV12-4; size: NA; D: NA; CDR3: CASRMGNYGYTF; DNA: TGTGCCAGCCGCATGGGTAACTATGGCTACACCTTC
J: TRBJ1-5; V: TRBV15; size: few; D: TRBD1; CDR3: CATSGWDRHNQPQHF; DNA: TGTGCCACCAGCGGCTGGGACAGGCACAATCAGCCCCAGCATTTT
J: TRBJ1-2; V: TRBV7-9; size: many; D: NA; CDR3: CASSLVQTMGYTF; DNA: TGTGCCAGCAGCTTAGTTCAGACTATGGGCTACACCTTC
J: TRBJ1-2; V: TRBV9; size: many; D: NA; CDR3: CASSVDYYGYTF; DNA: TGTGCCAGCAGCGTAGATTACTATGGCTACACCTTC